This T cell receptor beta chain emerged from a study of T cell responses to AZD1222 COVID-19 vaccine. Study-wide background: Doses given second, at about 4 or about 12 weeks, were pooled.

Concerning this clone itself: The antigen remains unidentified.

V lost 2 bases and J 1 base, leaving 6 bases between the germline ends. Germline CDR1 is SGHRS and CDR2 is YFSETQ. The CDR3 has 13 residues. Assay: immunoSEQ multiplex PCR; the TCRdb copy retains only in-frame clones and omits some. Seen here are 150,000 or so clones, 80% to 90% observed once, and the top ten hold 20% to 25%. Study results and caveats: Spike-specific TCR breadth and depth both grew after two AZD1222 doses. Donors were largely white British and mainly female; clonal diversity was possibly underestimated.

This receptor was obtained from an adult in good health. The chain combines TRBV5-1 with TRBJ1-1; D ambiguous. Sample: peripheral blood, taken on day 0 of AZD1222 vaccination. The CDR3 loop reads CASSFKTNTEAFF. DNA of the CDR3: TGCGCCAGCAGCTTTAAGACGAACACTGAAGCTTTCTTT. Full variable domain (rest looked up from reference TRBV5-1 and TRBJ1-1): KAGVTQTPRYLIKTRGQQVTLSCSPISGHRSVSWYQQTPGQGLQFLFEYFSETQRNKGNFPGRFSGRQFSNSRSEMNVSTLELGDSALYLCASSFKTNTEAFFGQGTRLTVV.